This T cell receptor (beta chain) came from a study of regulatory T cells in long-lasting Graves disease. CDR3 regions were amplified by Arm-PCR using iRepertoire HTBI primers to build TCR beta libraries. MiXCR was run by TCRdb on the multiplex PCR reads, yielding one entry per CDR3 protein. The sample yields some 500,000 distinct CDR3 sequences, roughly 16% seen once. Germline V gene data show CDR1 as DFQATT and CDR2 as SNEGSKA (reference sequence). V trimming: 0 bases; J trimming: 0 bases; junction bases outside the gene matches: 9. The CDR3 is made up of 19 amino acids. Time point: newly diagnosed GD, antithyroid drugs for less than 3 months. With RNA extracted from PBMCs as input, the TCR library was made. These same data were also listed under a study on T cells in Graves' hyperthyroidism and ophthalmopathy.

The sequenced sample was peripheral blood mononuclear cells (PBMCs), obtained at new diagnosis, from a patient treated with antithyroid drugs. This clonotype originated in a woman aged 40 to 65 with Graves disease. The chain is built from TRBV20-1 and TRBJ1-4; 11 bases match TRBD1. This chain's CDR3 is CSARDEDRGLISTNEKLFF. The CDR3 nucleotides are TGCAGTGCTAGAGATGAGGACAGGGGGCTGATATCAACTAATGAAAAACTGTTTTTT.